This is a list of T cell receptor beta chains from one sample in a study of OX40 agonist ivuxolimab in advanced cancers. Clones were sequenced by immunoSEQ multiplex PCR, and TCRdb holds only the in-frame ones, with some missing. The repertoire has approximately 23,000 clones, 86% of them found once; the top ten carry over 25%. The source material was CD4+ or CD8+ T cells sorted from blood, sampled in a trial of the OX40 agonist ivuxolimab. Every receptor here comes from an adult with an advanced solid tumor such as melanoma, head and neck, liver or kidney cancer. CDR3s include the opening cysteine and the closing phenylalanine or tryptophan. The order of the fields is V gene, clone size, D gene, J gene, CDR3 protein, CDR3 DNA. D genes are given only for firm matches. Clone size is not always given. Where it is, it says once, few, many or a class for expanded clones.

>TRBV11-3|NA|TRBD2|TRBJ2-1
CASSLHSSGGFNEQFF
TGTGCCAGCAGCTTGCATTCTAGCGGGGGGTTTAATGAGCAGTTCTTC
>TRBV27|NA|NA|TRBJ2-1
CASRDESSYNEQFF
TGTGCCAGCAGGGACGAGAGCTCCTACAATGAGCAGTTCTTC
>TRBV6-6|NA|NA|TRBJ1-6
CASSYGQPYNSPLHF
TGTGCCAGCAGTTACGGGCAGCCTTATAATTCACCCCTCCACTTT
>TRBV6-5|NA|NA|TRBJ1-1
CASSYAGGVEAFF
TGTGCCAGCAGTTACGCGGGGGGTGTCGAAGCTTTCTTT
>TRBV7-6|NA|NA|TRBJ2-1
CASSQPGPGEQFF
TGTGCCAGCAGCCAGCCTGGGCCGGGTGAGCAGTTCTTC
>TRBV6-5|NA|TRBD1|TRBJ1-5
CASSRQGCNQPQHF
TGTGCCAGCAGTCGACAGGGGTGCAATCAGCCCCAGCATTTT
>TRBV28|NA|NA|TRBJ1-4
CASSFSLGVGDEKLFF
TGTGCCAGCAGTTTCTCCTTAGGAGTAGGAGATGAAAAACTGTTTTTT
>TRBV19|NA|NA|TRBJ2-3
CASSIRLQGFSTDTQYF
TGTGCCAGTAGTATCCGTCTGCAGGGGTTCAGCACAGATACGCAGTATTTT
>TRBV28|NA|NA|TRBJ2-5
CASSFGPERGETQYF
TGTGCCAGCAGTTTTGGACCGGAAAGGGGAGAGACCCAGTACTTC
>TRBV2|NA|TRBD1|TRBJ2-7
CASGLGTGVYEQYF
TGTGCCAGCGGCCTCGGGACAGGGGTTTACGAGCAGTACTTC
>TRBV7-7|NA|NA|TRBJ2-5
CASSHGPRHQETQYF
TGTGCTAGCAGCCACGGGCCCCGGCACCAAGAGACCCAGTACTTC
>TRBV27|NA|NA|TRBJ1-2
CASSLSGPFDGYTF
TGTGCCAGCAGTCTCTCCGGCCCTTTTGATGGCTACACCTTC
>TRBV9|NA|NA|TRBJ1-1
CASSVGSGADAFF
TGTGCCAGCAGCGTAGGTTCAGGTGCGGATGCTTTCTTT
>TRBV6-5|NA|NA|TRBJ1-1
CASISGTEAFF
TGTGCCAGCATATCGGGCACTGAAGCTTTCTTT
>TRBV11-3|once|NA|TRBJ1-1
CASSSAWEGPTEAFF
TGTGCCAGCAGCTCGGCATGGGAAGGGCCGACTGAAGCTTTCTTT
>TRBV2|NA|NA|TRBJ2-1
CASSWGPNEQFF
TGTGCCAGCAGTTGGGGTCCCAATGAGCAGTTCTTC
>TRBV4-2|NA|NA|TRBJ1-1
CASYPGTPFGEAFF
TGTGCCAGCTATCCCGGGACACCTTTCGGGGAAGCTTTCTTT
>TRBV5-3|NA|NA|TRBJ2-1
CARSPPGPGDEQFF
TGTGCCAGAAGCCCTCCGGGACCGGGTGATGAGCAGTTCTTC